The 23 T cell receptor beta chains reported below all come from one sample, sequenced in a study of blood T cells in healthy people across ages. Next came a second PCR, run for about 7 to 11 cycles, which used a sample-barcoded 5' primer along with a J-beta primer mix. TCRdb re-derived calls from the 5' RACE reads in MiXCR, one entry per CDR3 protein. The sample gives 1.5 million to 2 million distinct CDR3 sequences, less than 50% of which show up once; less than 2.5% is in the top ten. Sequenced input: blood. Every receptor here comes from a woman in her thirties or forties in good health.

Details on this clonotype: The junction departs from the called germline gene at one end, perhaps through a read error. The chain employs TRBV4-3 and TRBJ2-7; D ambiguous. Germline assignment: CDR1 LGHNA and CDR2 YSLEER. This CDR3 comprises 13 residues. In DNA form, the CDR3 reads TGCGCCAGCAACCAAGACTCTAGCTACGAGCAGTACTTC. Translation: CASNQDSSYEQYF.

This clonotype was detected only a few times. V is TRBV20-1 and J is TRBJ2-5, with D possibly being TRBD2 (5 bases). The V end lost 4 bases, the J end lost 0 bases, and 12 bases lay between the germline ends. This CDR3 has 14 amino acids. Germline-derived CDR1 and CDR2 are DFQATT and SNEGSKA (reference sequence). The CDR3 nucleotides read TGCAGTGCTAAAGGTCCGGGGAACCAAGAGACCCAGTACTTC. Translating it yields CSAKGPGNQETQYF.

The DNA of the CDR3 is TGCAGCTCCCGAGAAGGGTACACTGAAGCTTTCTTT. This sequence encodes CSSREGYTEAFF. The chain carries TRBV29-1 and TRBJ1-1; D not certain. Trimming took 8 bases from V and 3 from J, leaving 13 bases between them. Germline CDR1 is SQVTM and CDR2 is ANQGSEA. This CDR3 has 12 residues.

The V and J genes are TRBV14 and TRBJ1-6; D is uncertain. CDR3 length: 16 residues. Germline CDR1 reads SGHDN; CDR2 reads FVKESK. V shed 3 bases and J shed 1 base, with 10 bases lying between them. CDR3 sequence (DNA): TGTGCCAGCAGCCAGGATGCGGGTTCCTATAATTCACCCCTCCACTTT. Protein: CASSQDAGSYNSPLHF.

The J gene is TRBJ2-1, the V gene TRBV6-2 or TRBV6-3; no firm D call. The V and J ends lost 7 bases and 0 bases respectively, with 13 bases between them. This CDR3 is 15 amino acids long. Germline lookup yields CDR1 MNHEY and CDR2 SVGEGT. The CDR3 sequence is CASTQTVSSYNEQFF. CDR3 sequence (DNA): TGTGCCAGCACACAGACGGTGAGCTCCTACAATGAGCAGTTCTTC.

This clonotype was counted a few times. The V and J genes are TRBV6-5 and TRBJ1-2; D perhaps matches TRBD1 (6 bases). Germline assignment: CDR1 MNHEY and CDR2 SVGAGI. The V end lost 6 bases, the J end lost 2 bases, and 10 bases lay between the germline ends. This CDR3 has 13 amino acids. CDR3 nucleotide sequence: TGTGCCAGCAGCAAACAGGGCAACTATGGCTACACCTTC. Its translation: CASSKQGNYGYTF.

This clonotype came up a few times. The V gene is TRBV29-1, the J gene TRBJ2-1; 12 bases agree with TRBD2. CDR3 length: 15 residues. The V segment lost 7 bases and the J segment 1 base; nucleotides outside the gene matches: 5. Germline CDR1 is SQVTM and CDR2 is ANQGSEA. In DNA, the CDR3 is TGCAGCGCAGAGACTAGCGGGGGTTCCTACAATGAGCAGTTCTTC. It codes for CSAETSGGSYNEQFF.

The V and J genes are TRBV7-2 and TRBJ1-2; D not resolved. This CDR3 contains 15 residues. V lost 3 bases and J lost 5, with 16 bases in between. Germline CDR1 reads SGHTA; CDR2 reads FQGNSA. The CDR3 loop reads CASSFDPSVGYGYTF. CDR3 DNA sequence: TGTGCCAGCAGCTTCGACCCTTCCGTGGGGTATGGCTACACCTTC.

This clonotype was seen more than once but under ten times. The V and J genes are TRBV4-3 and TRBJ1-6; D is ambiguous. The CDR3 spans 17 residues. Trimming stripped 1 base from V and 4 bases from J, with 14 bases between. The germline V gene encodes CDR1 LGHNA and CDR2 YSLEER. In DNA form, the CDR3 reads TGCGCCAGCAGCCAAGCAAAGGCACGGAGTTATAATTCACCCCTCCACTTT. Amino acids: CASSQAKARSYNSPLHF.

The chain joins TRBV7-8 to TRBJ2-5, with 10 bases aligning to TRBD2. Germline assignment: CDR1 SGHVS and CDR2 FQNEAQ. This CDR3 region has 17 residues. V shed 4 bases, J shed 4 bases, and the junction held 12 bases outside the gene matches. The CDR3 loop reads CASSSYSGGAVRETQYF. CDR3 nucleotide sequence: TGTGCCAGCAGCTCATACAGCGGGGGGGCAGTTCGAGAGACCCAGTACTTC.

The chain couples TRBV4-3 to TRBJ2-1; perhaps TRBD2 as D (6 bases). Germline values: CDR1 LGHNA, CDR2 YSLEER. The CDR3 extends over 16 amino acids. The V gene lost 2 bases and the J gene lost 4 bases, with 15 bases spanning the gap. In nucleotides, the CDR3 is TGCGCCAGCAGCCAAAAAAGGGGCGGGGATTACAATGAGCAGTTCTTC. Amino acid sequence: CASSQKRGGDYNEQFF.

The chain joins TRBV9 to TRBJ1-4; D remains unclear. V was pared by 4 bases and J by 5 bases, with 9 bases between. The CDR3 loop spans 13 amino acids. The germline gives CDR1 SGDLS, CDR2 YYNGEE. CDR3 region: CASSTGPNEKLFF. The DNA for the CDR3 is TGTGCCAGCAGCACGGGTCCCAATGAAAAACTGTTTTTT.

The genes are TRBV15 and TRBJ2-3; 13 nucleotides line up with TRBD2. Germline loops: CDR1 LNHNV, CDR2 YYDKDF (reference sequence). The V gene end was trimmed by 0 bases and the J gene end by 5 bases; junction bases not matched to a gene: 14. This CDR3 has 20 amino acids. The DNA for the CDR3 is TGTGCCACCAGCAGAGATAAGGGACTAGCGGGGTCGGGCGGAGGAGATACGCAGTATTTT. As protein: CATSRDKGLAGSGGGDTQYF.

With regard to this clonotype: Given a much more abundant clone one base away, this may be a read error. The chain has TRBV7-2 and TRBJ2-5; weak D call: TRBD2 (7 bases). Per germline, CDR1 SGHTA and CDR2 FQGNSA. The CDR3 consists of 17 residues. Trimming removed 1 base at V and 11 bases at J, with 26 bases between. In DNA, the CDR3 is TGTGCCAGCAGCTTAGTGGGCGGGGGCGGTGGTTACAATGAGCAGTACTTC. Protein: CASSLVGGGGGYNEQYF.

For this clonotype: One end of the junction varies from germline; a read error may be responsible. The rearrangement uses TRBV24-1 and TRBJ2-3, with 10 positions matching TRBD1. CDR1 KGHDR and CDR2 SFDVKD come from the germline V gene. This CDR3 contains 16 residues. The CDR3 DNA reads TGTGTCACCAGTGACTTCGACAGGGGGCTTGCAGATACGCAGTATTTT. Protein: CVTSDFDRGLADTQYF.

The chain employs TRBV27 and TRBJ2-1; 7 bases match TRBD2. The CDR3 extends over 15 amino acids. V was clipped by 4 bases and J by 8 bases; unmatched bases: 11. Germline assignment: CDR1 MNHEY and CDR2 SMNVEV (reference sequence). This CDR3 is CASSSTSGVVDEQFF. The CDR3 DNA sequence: TGTGCCAGCAGTTCGACGAGCGGGGTGGTCGATGAGCAGTTCTTC.

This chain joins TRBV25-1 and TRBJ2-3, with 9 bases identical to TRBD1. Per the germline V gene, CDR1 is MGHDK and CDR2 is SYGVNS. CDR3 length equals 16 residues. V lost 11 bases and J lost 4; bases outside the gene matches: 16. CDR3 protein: CASSPAGQGSADTQYF. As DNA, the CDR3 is TGTGCCTCCTCCCCAGCCGGACAGGGGTCGGCAGATACGCAGTATTTT.

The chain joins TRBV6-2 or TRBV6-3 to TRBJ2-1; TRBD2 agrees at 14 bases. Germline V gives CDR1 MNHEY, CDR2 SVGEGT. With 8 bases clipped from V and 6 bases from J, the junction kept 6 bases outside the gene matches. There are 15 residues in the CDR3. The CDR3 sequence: CASLGLAGVTNEQFF. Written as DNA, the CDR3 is TGTGCCAGCTTGGGACTAGCGGGGGTTACCAATGAGCAGTTCTTC.

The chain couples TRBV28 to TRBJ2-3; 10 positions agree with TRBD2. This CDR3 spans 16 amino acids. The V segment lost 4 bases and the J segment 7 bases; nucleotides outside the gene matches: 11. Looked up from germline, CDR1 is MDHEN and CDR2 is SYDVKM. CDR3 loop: CASSSLAGARYNTQYF. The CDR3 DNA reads TGTGCCAGCAGTTCTCTAGCGGGGGCCAGGTATAATACGCAGTATTTT.

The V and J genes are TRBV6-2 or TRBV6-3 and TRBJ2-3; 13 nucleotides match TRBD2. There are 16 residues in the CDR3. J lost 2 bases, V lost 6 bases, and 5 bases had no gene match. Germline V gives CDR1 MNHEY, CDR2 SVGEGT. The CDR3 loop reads CASRPGLAGATDTQYF. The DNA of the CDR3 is TGTGCCAGCAGACCCGGACTAGCGGGGGCCACAGATACGCAGTATTTT.

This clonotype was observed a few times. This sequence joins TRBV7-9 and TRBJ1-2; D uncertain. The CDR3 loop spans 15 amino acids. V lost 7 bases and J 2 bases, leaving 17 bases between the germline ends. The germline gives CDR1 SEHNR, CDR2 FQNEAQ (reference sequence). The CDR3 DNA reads TGTGCCAGCACCAACTTTGGGGATGGAAACTATGGCTACACCTTC. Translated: CASTNFGDGNYGYTF.

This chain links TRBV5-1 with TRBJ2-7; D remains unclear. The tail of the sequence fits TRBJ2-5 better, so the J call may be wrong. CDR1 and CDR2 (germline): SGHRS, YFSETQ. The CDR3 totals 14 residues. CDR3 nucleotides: TGCGCCAGCAGCTTGGCTGGAGATGAAGAGACCCAGTACTTC. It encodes CASSLAGDEETQYF.

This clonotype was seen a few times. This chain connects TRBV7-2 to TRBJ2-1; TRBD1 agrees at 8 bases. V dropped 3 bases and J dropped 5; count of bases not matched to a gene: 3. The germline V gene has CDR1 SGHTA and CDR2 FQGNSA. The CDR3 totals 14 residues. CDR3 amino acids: CASSFGQGHNEQFF. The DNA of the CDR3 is TGTGCCAGCAGCTTTGGACAGGGCCACAATGAGCAGTTCTTC.